The 14 T cell receptor beta chains presented below share a single source sample, sequenced in a study of liver allograft versus peripheral blood T cells. Overall study: Within transplanted livers, the T cell receptor repertoires were examined and compared against the repertoires present in the peripheral blood of liver transplant recipients.

TCRdb re-derived calls from the reads in MiXCR, one entry per CDR3 protein. The sample holds 2,300 or so distinct CDR3 sequences, about 15% seen once. The receptors were gathered from a human patient who had a liver transplant. Some T cells may be graft donor cells.

In its sample, this clonotype is medium-sized. The chain joins TRBV7-9 to TRBJ1-1, with D hard to call. V gave up 5 bases and J gave up 6 bases, with 10 bases separating them. The CDR3 totals 12 residues. The germline V gene has CDR1 SEHNR and CDR2 FQNEAQ (reference sequence). For the CDR3, the DNA is TGTGCCAGCAGCACTTACGGCTCTGAAGCTTTCTTT. It specifies CASSTYGSEAFF.

By sample share, this clonotype is medium-sized. The rearrangement joins TRBV15 to TRBJ2-7, with D perhaps TRBD1 (6 bases). The CDR3 covers 13 residues. Trimming cost V 8 bases and J 3 bases, with 14 bases left between them. Germline assignment: CDR1 LNHNV and CDR2 YYDKDF (reference sequence). CDR3 DNA: TGTGCCACCCAGCAAGGGGGATTCTACGAGCAGTACTTC. This encodes CATQQGGFYEQYF.

Sample share makes this clonotype medium-sized. The chain is built from TRBV9 and TRBJ1-6, with D hard to call. The CDR3 contains 16 residues. In germline, CDR1 is SGDLS, CDR2 YYNGEE. Trimming left V 0 bases short and J 0 bases short, with 7 bases between. The CDR3 nucleotides read TGTGCCAGCAGCGTAGGTGGATACTCCTATAATTCACCCCTCCACTTT. This gives the protein CASSVGGYSYNSPLHF.

This clonotype is medium-sized (0.01 to 0.1%) by share. This chain uses TRBV13 with TRBJ2-3; the match to TRBD2 covers 8 bases. V trimming: 1 base; J trimming: 5 bases; junction bases outside the gene matches: 5. Germline CDR1 reads PRHDT; CDR2 reads FYEKMQ (reference sequence). This CDR3 comprises 15 residues. The CDR3 here is CASSLAGGQGDTQYF. The CDR3 DNA follows: TGTGCCAGCAGCTTAGCGGGGGGGCAGGGAGATACGCAGTATTTT.

In this sample, this clonotype is medium-sized. The gene calls are TRBV5-6 and TRBJ1-3; possible D gene TRBD1, 6 bases. The CDR3 has 15 amino acids. Trimming took 4 bases from V and 7 from J, leaving 18 bases between them. Germline V CDR1 and CDR2: SGHDT, YYEEEE. The CDR3: CASSPGGGLGNTIYF. The CDR3 DNA reads TGTGCCAGCAGCCCTGGGGGGGGCCTAGGGAACACCATATATTTT.

By share of the sample, this clonotype is medium-sized. The V gene is TRBV19, the J gene TRBJ1-1; 8 bases are shared with TRBD1. The CDR3 extends over 12 amino acids. Germline assignment: CDR1 LNHDA and CDR2 SQIVND (reference sequence). With 8 bases clipped from V and 5 bases from J, the junction kept 4 bases outside the gene matches. The CDR3 protein is CASLTGGTEAFF. The CDR3 bases are TGTGCCAGTTTAACAGGGGGTACTGAAGCTTTCTTT.

The chain joins TRBV5-4 to TRBJ2-2, with a weak D call TRBD1 (6 bases). The CDR3 is made up of 15 amino acids. Germline V gene sequence: CDR1 SGHNT, CDR2 YYREEE (reference sequence). Between the trimmed V and J ends, which lost 4 bases and 3 bases, there was a span of 13 bases. CDR3 DNA: TGTGCCAGCAGCCAGTCAGGGGTGCACACCGGGGAGCTGTTTTTT. This translates into CASSQSGVHTGELFF.

This clonotype has at least ten counts. This chain joins TRBV12-3 or TRBV12-4 and TRBJ1-1, with D possibly matching TRBD1 (5 bases). This CDR3 is built from 14 residues. The V end was cut by 8 bases, the J end by 3 bases, with 16 bases between. The CDR3 DNA reads as TGTGCCAGCTCACCCGGGGGAAGTTACACTGAAGCTTTCTTT. Its protein product is CASSPGGSYTEAFF.

The chain couples TRBV19 to TRBJ2-7; D may be TRBD2 (5 bases). The germline CDR1 and CDR2 sequences are LNHDA and SQIVND (reference sequence). This CDR3 comprises 15 residues. Trimming cost V 2 bases and J 7 bases, with 18 bases left between them. This CDR3 reads CASSITSTSYNEQYV. DNA of the CDR3: TGTGCCAGTAGTATAACTAGTACCTCCTACAATGAGCAGTACGTC.

This clonotype is labeled as medium-sized. The CDR3 here is CATSWGPNQPQHF. The CDR3 nucleotides read TGTGCCACCAGCTGGGGGCCCAATCAGCCCCAGCATTTT. The chain employs TRBV24-1 and TRBJ1-5, with a weak D call TRBD1 (6 bases). The germline V and J ends were trimmed by 7 bases and 3 bases, with 9 bases remaining between them. CDR1 is KGHDR and CDR2 is SFDVKD in the germline V gene. This CDR3 contains 13 residues.

The genes are TRBV2 and TRBJ1-5; 7 nucleotides align to TRBD1. V shed 6 bases, J shed 2 bases, and the junction held 13 bases outside the gene matches. CDR1 and CDR2 (germline): SNHLY, FYNNEI. CDR3 length: 17 amino acids. The DNA for the CDR3 is TGTGCCAGCAGCCTAACGGGACAGACAAGAGGCAATCAGCCCCAGCATTTT. Amino acids: CASSLTGQTRGNQPQHF.

Relative to its sample, this clonotype is medium-sized (0.01 to 0.1%). The chain has TRBV6-6 and TRBJ2-7, with 9 bases that match TRBD2. The trim removed 8 bases at V and 4 bases at J, leaving 9 bases unmatched. The germline CDR1 and CDR2 sequences are MNHNY and SVGAGI (reference sequence). This CDR3 is built from 14 residues. The CDR3 loop is CASSSSGGPYEQYF. DNA of the CDR3: TGTGCCAGCTCGAGTAGCGGGGGCCCATACGAGCAGTACTTC.

This clonotype is termed medium-sized. The J gene is TRBJ2-2, the V gene TRBV19; perhaps TRBD1 as D (7 bases). The V gene lost 6 bases and the J gene lost 5 bases, with 16 bases spanning the gap. Germline V lookup: CDR1 LNHDA, CDR2 SQIVND (reference sequence). The CDR3 is made up of 15 amino acids. The CDR3 sequence is CASRGGTVQTGELFF. The DNA of the CDR3 is TGTGCCAGTAGAGGGGGGACAGTCCAGACCGGGGAGCTGTTTTTT.

This clonotype is labeled hyperexpanded. This sequence joins TRBV20-1 and TRBJ2-1; TRBD2 matches at 14 bases. The end of the DNA aligns better with TRBJ2-7, so the J call may be wrong. This CDR3 is built from 14 residues. Germline assignment: CDR1 DFQATT and CDR2 SNEGSKA (reference sequence). The CDR3 protein is CSARGTSGSGEQYV. Written as DNA, the CDR3 is TGCAGTGCCAGGGGGACTAGCGGGAGTGGTGAGCAGTACGTC.